The rows below give T cell receptor beta chains drawn from one sample of a study of blood T cells in healthy people across ages. One entry per CDR3 protein results from TCRdb running MiXCR on the 5' RACE reads. The sample records 800,000 or so distinct CDR3 sequences, about 25% being singletons. The same data also went into a second study, on T cells of mothers and their children.

Sequenced material: blood. These receptors were collected from a boy younger than 18 in good health. Both conserved end residues are part of each CDR3. A D gene is named only where the DNA matches it firmly. Only some rows state a clone size, as once, few, many or a class for expanded clones.

size	V	J	D	DNA	CDR3
NA	TRBV6-5	TRBJ1-4	TRBD1	TGTGCCAGCAGTCGGACAGGGATAGGGGAAAAACTGTTTTTT	CASSRTGIGEKLFF
NA	TRBV28	TRBJ2-5	NA	TGTGCCAGCTCAGGGGACCCCCAAGAGACCCAGTACTTC	CASSGDPQETQYF
NA	TRBV24-1	TRBJ1-4	NA	TGTGCCACCAGTGATGCGGACAGCCCTAATGAAAAACTGTTTTTT	CATSDADSPNEKLFF
NA	TRBV4-2	TRBJ2-1	NA	TGTGCCAGCAGCCAAGATACGGGACATCAAGAAAGGAATGAGCAGTTCTTC	CASSQDTGHQERNEQFF
NA	TRBV7-2	TRBJ1-2	NA	TGTGCCAGCAGCGCCCAGGGGTTGGGTGGCTACACCTTC	CASSAQGLGGYTF
NA	TRBV4-2	TRBJ2-1	TRBD2	TGTGCCAGCAGAGACGCTAGCGGGCGAGGGTATGAGCAGTTCTTC	CASRDASGRGYEQFF
NA	TRBV2	TRBJ2-5	TRBD2	TGTGCCAGCAGTGATGGGCTAGCGGGCGGCGAGACCCAGTACTTC	CASSDGLAGGETQYF
few	TRBV15	TRBJ2-1	TRBD1	TGTGCCACCACCGGACAGGGGGCGAGGTACAATGAGCAGTTCTTC	CATTGQGARYNEQFF
few	TRBV29-1	TRBJ2-7	NA	TGCAGCGCAGTCAACAGGGAGTCCTACGAGCAGTACTTC	CSAVNRESYEQYF
NA	TRBV5-6	TRBJ1-2	TRBD1	TGTGCCAGCAGCGCAAAACCCGGGACAGGGGCCTATGGCTACACCTTC	CASSAKPGTGAYGYTF
NA	TRBV10-3	TRBJ2-5	NA	TGTGCCGTCAGTCAGGGCGACGAGGGTCAAGAGACCCAGTACTTC	CAVSQGDEGQETQYF
NA	TRBV9	TRBJ2-7	NA	TGTGCCAGCAGCCTAGAAGGGCCAGGGACATACGAGCAGTACTTC	CASSLEGPGTYEQYF
NA	TRBV12-3/TRBV12-4	TRBJ2-1	NA	TGTGCCAGCAGTTTTGCAGAGGACAATGAGCAGTTCTTC	CASSFAEDNEQFF
few	TRBV12-3/TRBV12-4	TRBJ2-5	NA	TGTGCCAGCAGCACCGGACAGAACCAAGAGACCCAGTACTTC	CASSTGQNQETQYF
NA	TRBV7-9	TRBJ1-5	NA	TGTGCCAGCAGCAGAGGACCGCCGCCCCAGCATTTT	CASSRGPPPQHF
NA	TRBV20-1	TRBJ1-2	NA	TGCAGTGCTGGGTCCCCAGGGGGCTACACCTTC	CSAGSPGGYTF
few	TRBV6-2/TRBV6-3	TRBJ2-2	NA	TGTGCCACTGAATCCGGGACTGCCATAGGGACCGGGGAGCTGTTTTTT	CATESGTAIGTGELFF
once	TRBV15	TRBJ2-5	NA	TGTGCCACCAGCAGGGCCGGACAGCTGAAACAAGAGACCCAGTACTTC	CATSRAGQLKQETQYF
few	TRBV14	TRBJ1-2	NA	TGTGCCAGCAGCCAAGGGGTTGATGGCTACACCTTC	CASSQGVDGYTF
NA	TRBV6-5	TRBJ2-4	NA	TGTGCCAGCAGTCCCTCCCATGGGGTGCCCAAAAACATTCAGTACTTC	CASSPSHGVPKNIQYF